This is a list of T cell receptor beta chains from one sample in a study of blood T cell repertoires in COVID-19. Repertoires were generated with immunoSEQ multiplex PCR, while TCRdb's copy carries only in-frame clones and drops some. The data hold more than 90,000 clones, with 85% observed a single time. The sequenced material came from peripheral blood. The receptors here all came from a man aged 80 or over with acute or convalescent COVID-19. CDR3s include the opening cysteine and the closing phenylalanine or tryptophan. The order of the fields is J gene, V gene, clone size, D gene, CDR3 protein, CDR3 DNA. The D gene is left open where the match is weak. Expanded clones get a size class; other rows say once, few or many, or leave the size out.

J: TRBJ1-5; V: TRBV3-1/TRBV3-2; size: -; D: TRBD1; CDR3: CASSQDWGTGTSNQPQHF; DNA: TGTGCCAGCAGCCAAGATTGGGGGACAGGGACGAGCAATCAGCCCCAGCATTTT
J: TRBJ2-7; V: TRBV4-3; size: -; D: TRBD2; CDR3: CASSQGAGGSTNYEQYF; DNA: TGCGCCAGCAGCCAAGGTGCGGGCGGGAGTACGAACTACGAGCAGTACTTC
J: TRBJ2-1; V: TRBV7-8; size: medium-sized; D: TRBD2; CDR3: CASSLAGTSYLNEQFF; DNA: TGTGCCAGCAGCTTAGCCGGGACTAGCTATTTGAATGAGCAGTTCTTC
J: TRBJ1-2; V: TRBV18; size: -; D: -; CDR3: CASSVQGNYGYTF; DNA: TGTGCCAGCTCTGTACAGGGAAACTATGGCTACACCTTC
J: TRBJ1-2; V: TRBV5-6; size: -; D: TRBD1; CDR3: CASSLAATGGARGYGYTF; DNA: TGTGCCAGCAGCCTGGCGGCTACAGGGGGCGCGAGGGGCTATGGCTACACCTTC
J: TRBJ1-5; V: TRBV28; size: -; D: TRBD1; CDR3: CASSRRDRDLQPQHF; DNA: TGTGCCAGCAGTCGCCGGGACAGGGACCTGCAGCCCCAGCATTTT
J: TRBJ1-3; V: TRBV5-4; size: -; D: -; CDR3: CASSPDTGGVGNTIYF; DNA: TGTGCCAGCAGCCCGGACACCGGTGGGGTTGGAAACACCATATATTTT
J: TRBJ2-2; V: TRBV27; size: -; D: TRBD2; CDR3: CASSLSASGMVTGELFF; DNA: TGTGCCAGCAGTTTATCGGCTAGCGGGATGGTCACCGGGGAGCTGTTTTTT
J: TRBJ1-6; V: TRBV6-5; size: -; D: -; CDR3: CASSKDTSYNSPLHF; DNA: TGTGCCAGCAGTAAGGACACAAGCTATAATTCACCCCTCCACTTT
J: TRBJ2-7; V: TRBV5-1; size: -; D: TRBD1; CDR3: CASSLGEGARVEQYF; DNA: TGCGCCAGCAGCTTGGGTGAGGGGGCCCGCGTCGAGCAGTACTTC
J: TRBJ2-2; V: TRBV18; size: -; D: -; CDR3: CASSPLGVTGQNTGELFF; DNA: TGTGCCAGCTCACCTCTCGGCGTGACAGGACAGAACACCGGGGAGCTGTTTTTT
J: TRBJ2-3; V: TRBV7-9; size: -; D: TRBD2; CDR3: CASRFLAGSTDTQYF; DNA: TGTGCCAGCAGGTTTCTAGCGGGAAGCACAGATACGCAGTATTTT
J: TRBJ2-7; V: TRBV4-1; size: -; D: -; CDR3: CASSQGGREQYF; DNA: TGCGCCAGCAGCCAAGGGGGGCGCGAGCAGTACTTC
J: TRBJ2-7; V: TRBV6-5; size: -; D: -; CDR3: CASSTGGNDEQYF; DNA: TGTGCCAGCAGTACCGGCGGCAACGACGAGCAGTACTTC
J: TRBJ1-3; V: TRBV19; size: -; D: -; CDR3: CASSMGLGGTSGNTIYF; DNA: TGTGCCAGTAGTATGGGACTGGGGGGGACCTCTGGAAACACCATATATTTT
J: TRBJ1-2; V: TRBV28; size: -; D: TRBD1; CDR3: CASSLPTGGGYTF; DNA: TGTGCCAGCAGTTTACCGACAGGGGGTGGCTACACCTTC
J: TRBJ2-7; V: TRBV7-9; size: -; D: TRBD1; CDR3: CASSQNRGMSYEQYF; DNA: TGTGCCAGCAGCCAAAACAGGGGGATGTCCTACGAGCAGTACTTC
J: TRBJ2-3; V: TRBV3-1/TRBV3-2; size: -; D: -; CDR3: CASSHRTFTDTQYF; DNA: TGTGCCAGCAGCCACCGGACTTTCACAGATACGCAGTATTTT
J: TRBJ2-1; V: TRBV6-5; size: -; D: TRBD1; CDR3: CASSYTGTGANEQFF; DNA: TGTGCCAGCAGTTACACCGGGACAGGGGCCAATGAGCAGTTCTTC
J: TRBJ2-1; V: TRBV5-8; size: few; D: -; CDR3: CASSLETSSYNEQFF; DNA: TGTGCCAGCAGCTTGGAAACGAGCTCCTACAATGAGCAGTTCTTC
J: TRBJ2-2; V: TRBV7-6; size: -; D: TRBD2; CDR3: CASSLATSGTGELFF; DNA: TGTGCCAGCAGCTTAGCGACTAGCGGTACCGGGGAGCTGTTTTTT
J: TRBJ2-3; V: TRBV5-4; size: -; D: TRBD1; CDR3: CASRDRGEDTQYF; DNA: TGTGCTAGCCGGGACAGGGGAGAAGATACGCAGTATTTT
J: TRBJ2-7; V: TRBV19; size: -; D: TRBD1; CDR3: CASGTRTGSSYEQYF; DNA: TGTGCCAGTGGAACCCGGACAGGGAGCTCCTACGAGCAGTACTTC
J: TRBJ1-1; V: TRBV20-1; size: -; D: -; CDR3: CSASKPRLSNTEAFF; DNA: TGCAGTGCTAGTAAGCCCCGACTTTCGAACACTGAAGCTTTCTTT
J: TRBJ1-2; V: TRBV5-1; size: -; D: -; CDR3: CARSLGGGAGYTF; DNA: TGCGCCCGCAGCTTGGGAGGGGGGGCTGGCTACACCTTC
J: TRBJ1-1; V: TRBV7-6; size: -; D: -; CDR3: CASSLVGDTRTGAFF; DNA: TGTGCCAGCAGCTTAGTGGGGGACACACGGACTGGAGCTTTCTTT
J: TRBJ2-7; V: TRBV5-1; size: -; D: TRBD1; CDR3: CASSRTGLFDEQYF; DNA: TGCGCCAGCAGCCGGACAGGGTTGTTCGACGAGCAGTACTTC
J: TRBJ2-5; V: TRBV3-1/TRBV3-2; size: -; D: TRBD2; CDR3: CASSQELAGDLSQYF; DNA: TGTGCCAGCAGCCAAGAACTAGCGGGAGATTTGAGCCAGTACTTC
J: TRBJ2-7; V: TRBV5-3; size: -; D: -; CDR3: CARSLVGGAYEQYF; DNA: TGTGCCAGAAGCTTGGTGGGCGGGGCCTACGAGCAGTACTTC
J: TRBJ2-7; V: TRBV29-1; size: -; D: -; CDR3: CSVQGSRDTLYF; DNA: TGCAGCGTCCAAGGTTCCCGGGACACCTTGTACTTC
J: TRBJ2-5; V: TRBV19; size: once; D: TRBD1; CDR3: CASSRQGIETQYF; DNA: TGTGCCAGTAGTAGACAGGGGATAGAGACCCAGTACTTC
J: TRBJ1-3; V: TRBV23-1; size: medium-sized; D: -; CDR3: CASSHTPRGLNTIYF; DNA: TGCGCCAGCAGTCACACTCCTAGAGGGCTAAACACCATATATTTT
J: TRBJ2-1; V: TRBV11-2; size: -; D: -; CDR3: CASSLSRFSYNEQFF; DNA: TGTGCCAGCAGCTTAAGCCGATTCTCCTACAATGAGCAGTTCTTC
J: TRBJ2-1; V: TRBV18; size: -; D: -; CDR3: CASSPTAHNEQFF; DNA: TGTGCCAGCTCACCGACAGCCCATAATGAGCAGTTCTTC
J: TRBJ2-3; V: TRBV14; size: -; D: TRBD1; CDR3: CASSIQGTDTQYF; DNA: TGTGCCAGCAGCATACAGGGGACAGATACGCAGTATTTT
J: TRBJ2-7; V: TRBV28; size: -; D: -; CDR3: CASSAGRTYEQYF; DNA: TGTGCCAGCAGTGCGGGGAGAACCTACGAGCAGTACTTC
J: TRBJ1-5; V: TRBV5-6; size: -; D: TRBD1; CDR3: CASSLAHTGEGQPQHF; DNA: TGTGCCAGCAGCTTGGCTCACACAGGGGAAGGTCAGCCCCAGCATTTT
J: TRBJ2-5; V: TRBV18; size: -; D: -; CDR3: CASSPLATEETQYF; DNA: TGTGCCAGCTCGCCACTAGCTACCGAAGAGACCCAGTACTTC
J: TRBJ2-7; V: TRBV5-6; size: -; D: -; CDR3: CASSPDGRRYEQYF; DNA: TGTGCCAGCAGCCCCGACGGCAGGAGGTACGAGCAGTACTTC
J: TRBJ2-7; V: TRBV15; size: -; D: -; CDR3: CATSRDKGGGYEQYF; DNA: TGTGCCACCAGCAGAGATAAGGGAGGGGGCTACGAGCAGTACTTC
J: TRBJ2-1; V: TRBV6-4; size: -; D: TRBD2; CDR3: CASSAWTSGKDEQFF; DNA: TGTGCCAGCAGTGCATGGACTAGCGGGAAAGATGAGCAGTTCTTC
J: TRBJ1-2; V: TRBV7-2; size: -; D: TRBD1; CDR3: CASSDRTGRVNYGYTF; DNA: TGTGCCAGCAGCGACAGGACAGGCCGTGTTAACTATGGCTACACCTTC